This T cell receptor (beta chain) was documented in a study of control samples from healthy donors and cancer patients. V gave up 4 bases and J gave up 12 bases, with 11 bases separating them. The germline V gene has CDR1 SGHDT and CDR2 YYEEEE. The CDR3 runs to 11 residues. Libraries were prepared by immunoSEQ multiplex PCR; TCRdb keeps only in-frame clonotypes and omits some of them. The sample yields some 100,000 clones, 90% seen once. This clone has only one observation. This TCR derives from a human donor in good health. The donor label of this sample is uncertain. The V gene is TRBV5-6, the J gene TRBJ2-1, with D tentatively TRBD2 (6 bases). Input material: blood. As DNA, the CDR3 is TGTGCCAGCAGCGCGGGACCGGGGCAGTTCTTC. Protein: CASSAGPGQFF.